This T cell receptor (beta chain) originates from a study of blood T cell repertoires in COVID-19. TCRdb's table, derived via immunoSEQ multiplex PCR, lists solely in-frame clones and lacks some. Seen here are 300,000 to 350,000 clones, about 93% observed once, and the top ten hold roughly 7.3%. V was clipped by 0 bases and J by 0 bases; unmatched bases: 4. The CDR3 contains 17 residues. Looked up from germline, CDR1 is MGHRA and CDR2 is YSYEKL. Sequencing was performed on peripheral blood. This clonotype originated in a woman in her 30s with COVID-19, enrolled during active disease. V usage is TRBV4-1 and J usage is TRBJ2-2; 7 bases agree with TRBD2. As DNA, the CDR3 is TGCGCCAGCAGCCAAGATTCGGCGGGAGCGAACACCGGGGAGCTGTTTTTT. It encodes CASSQDSAGANTGELFF.